The sequence of this T cell receptor beta chain was determined in a study of monozygotic twins with cystic fibrosis. The study's findings and limits: Age, concordance and disease severity did not associate with shared CDR3 numbers.

For this clone: Its antigen is not known.

Germline CDR1 reads SGHNT; CDR2 reads YYREEE (reference sequence). The CDR3 totals 14 residues. Trimming stripped 4 bases from V and 2 bases from J, with 13 bases between. Profiling relied on immunoSEQ multiplex PCR, and the TCRdb table lists in-frame clones only, not all of them. The top ten clones hold 0.17% of a sample with about 32,000 clones, around 96% of them seen once. The V and J genes are TRBV5-4 and TRBJ2-7; tentative D call: TRBD2 (6 bases). The clonotype was recovered from a girl aged 2 to 9 with cystic fibrosis. Sequenced material: blood. The CDR3 sequence: CASSLGSPTYEQYF. The CDR3 DNA follows: TGTGCCAGCAGCCTCGGGAGTCCCACCTACGAGCAGTACTTC.